This paragraph reports one T cell receptor beta chain. This sample was taken from a study of blood T cell repertoires in COVID-19. Across the study: The United States, Italy and Spain supplied acute and convalescent COVID-19 samples. Nucleic acid was either cDNA or gDNA, and it came from T cells, B-cell-depleted T cells, or PBMCs.

Methods used by the authors: Counts of nucleated cells, estimated from reference gene primer amplification, were obtained. Using immunoSEQ multiplex PCR, the repertoire was profiled, and TCRdb retains in-frame clones only, with some absent. From that table come the V and J calls and clone size; the DNA was used to work out D and trimming. The sample holds tens of thousands of clones, roughly 88% seen once. The germline V and J ends were trimmed by 1 base and 0 bases, with 12 bases remaining between them. This CDR3 region has 16 residues. In germline, CDR1 is SGDLS, CDR2 YYNGEE. The chain combines TRBV9 with TRBJ2-3; possible D gene TRBD2, 6 bases. The clonotype was recovered from a human donor in a cohort sampled during active COVID-19. Sequencing was performed on peripheral blood. For the CDR3, the DNA is TGTGCCAGCAGCGTAAAGGGGAGGACTAGCACAGATACGCAGTATTTT. Translation: CASSVKGRTSTDTQYF.